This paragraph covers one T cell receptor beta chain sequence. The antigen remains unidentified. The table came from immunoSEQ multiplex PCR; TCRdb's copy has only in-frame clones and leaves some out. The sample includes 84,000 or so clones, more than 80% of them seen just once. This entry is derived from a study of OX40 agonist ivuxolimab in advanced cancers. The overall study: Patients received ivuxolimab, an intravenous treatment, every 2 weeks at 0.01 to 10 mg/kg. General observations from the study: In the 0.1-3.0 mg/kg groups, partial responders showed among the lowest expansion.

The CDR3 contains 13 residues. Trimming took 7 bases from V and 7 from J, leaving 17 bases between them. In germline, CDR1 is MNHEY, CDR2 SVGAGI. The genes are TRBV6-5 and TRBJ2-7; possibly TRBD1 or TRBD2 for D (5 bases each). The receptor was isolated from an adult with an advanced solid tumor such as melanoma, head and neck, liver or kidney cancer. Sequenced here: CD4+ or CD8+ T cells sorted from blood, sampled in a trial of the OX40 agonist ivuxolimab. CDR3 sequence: CASTQDSRGEQYV. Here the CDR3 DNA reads TGTGCCAGCACTCAAGACAGTCGAGGGGAGCAGTACGTC.